These 26 T cell receptor beta chains came from one sample sequenced in a study of blood T cell repertoires in COVID-19. TCRdb's copy holds only in-frame clones and misses some; the assay was immunoSEQ multiplex PCR. The data contain roughly 170,000 clones, 80% to 90% of them seen just once; the ten biggest clones take up around 7.6%. The material sequenced was peripheral blood. These receptors were collected from a man in his forties who had recovered from COVID-19.

J is TRBJ2-7 and V is TRBV10-1, with TRBD2 matching 11 bases. CDR1 is WNHNN and CDR2 is SYGVQD in the germline V gene (reference sequence). The length of the CDR3 is 13 residues. The ends lost 7 bases at V and 4 bases at J; junction bases unmatched: 3. For the CDR3, the DNA is TGCGCCAGCACCCCTAGCGGGGGGTACGAGCAGTACTTC. As protein: CASTPSGGYEQYF.

The chain joins TRBV27 to TRBJ2-3; no clear D gene. Germline V gene lookup returns CDR1 MNHEY and CDR2 SMNVEV (reference sequence). CDR3 length equals 13 residues. V lost 2 bases to trimming and J lost 2 bases, with 5 bases between them. The CDR3: CASSLVYTDTQYF. As DNA, the CDR3 is TGTGCCAGCAGTTTAGTATACACAGATACGCAGTATTTT.

The J gene is TRBJ2-3, the V gene TRBV5-1, with 15 bases aligning to TRBD2. The CDR3 is 18 residues long. Trimming cost V 4 bases and J 2 bases; bases outside gene matches: 8. Germline V gene lookup returns CDR1 SGHRS and CDR2 YFSETQ. The CDR3 coding sequence is TGCGCCAGCAGCCTTGGACTAGCGGGAGGGCGTTCCACAGATACGCAGTATTTT. Protein: CASSLGLAGGRSTDTQYF.

The genes are TRBV19 and TRBJ1-2; D is unresolved. The CDR3 is made up of 17 amino acids. Trimming took off 1 base at V and 2 bases at J, with 17 bases between the two ends. Germline values: CDR1 LNHDA, CDR2 SQIVND (reference sequence). The CDR3 DNA reads TGTGCCAGTAGTATAGGCACAGCTCTTACATTCAACTATGGCTACACCTTC. Translating gives CASSIGTALTFNYGYTF.

The chain has TRBV27 and TRBJ1-2; TRBD1 matches at 8 bases. V gave up 3 bases and J gave up 1 base; unmatched junction bases: 4. The V gene's germline CDR1 is MNHEY and CDR2 SMNVEV (reference sequence). The CDR3 sequence is 15 residues long. The CDR3 protein is CASSFPTGVNYGYTF. The CDR3 DNA reads TGTGCCAGCAGTTTCCCGACAGGGGTTAACTATGGCTACACCTTC.

V and J are TRBV6-6 and TRBJ2-7; 10 bases align to TRBD1. The CDR3 contains 14 residues. The J segment lost 6 bases and the V segment lost 7 bases, leaving 9 bases of the junction unmatched. The germline CDR1 and CDR2 sequences are MNHNY and SVGAGI (reference sequence). The DNA for the CDR3 is TGTGCCAGCACGGGGACAGGGGCCTCTCGCGAGCAGTACTTC. The encoded protein is CASTGTGASREQYF.

A few counts support this clone. This chain links TRBV2 with TRBJ1-1; D unresolved. This CDR3 region has 15 residues. CDR1 and CDR2 (germline): SNHLY, FYNNEI. V was trimmed by 0 bases and J by 6 bases, leaving 14 bases between them. The CDR3 sequence is CASSEALSGGAEAFF. CDR3 coding DNA: TGTGCCAGCAGTGAAGCGCTTTCGGGAGGTGCTGAAGCTTTCTTT.

V gene TRBV28 combines with J gene TRBJ2-4, with D possibly matching TRBD1 (6 bases). Looked up from germline, CDR1 is MDHEN and CDR2 is SYDVKM. Trimming shortened V by 5 bases and J by 8 bases, and 10 bases separated the two germline ends. The CDR3 loop spans 12 amino acids. CDR3 sequence (DNA): TGTGCCAGCAGTCCTGGGGGCCACATTCAGTACTTC. Translation gives CASSPGGHIQYF.

This clone was counted only a few times. This CDR3 is also generated by other DNA sequences in the sample. V is TRBV6-4 and J is TRBJ2-1; 9 bases align to TRBD2. This CDR3 spans 15 amino acids. Per the germline V gene, CDR1 is MRHNA and CDR2 is SNTAGT. The V and J ends lost 3 bases and 0 bases, in that order; junction bases with no gene match: 0. Here the CDR3 reads CASSEAGGSYNEQFF. The CDR3 nucleotides read TGTGCCAGCAGTGAAGCGGGGGGCTCCTACAATGAGCAGTTCTTC.

The J gene is TRBJ2-7, the V gene TRBV4-1, with 9 bases fitting TRBD1. CDR3 length equals 17 residues. Trimming cost V 2 bases and J 4 bases; bases outside gene matches: 12. Germline loops: CDR1 MGHRA, CDR2 YSYEKL. The CDR3 protein is CASSQMTPGQGQYEQYF. In nucleotides, the CDR3 is TGCGCCAGCAGCCAAATGACTCCGGGACAGGGTCAATACGAGCAGTACTTC.

The rearrangement links TRBV6-2 or TRBV6-3 to TRBJ2-3, with TRBD2 matching 8 bases. Looked up from germline, CDR1 is MNHEY and CDR2 is SVGEGT. The CDR3 has 14 amino acids. The trim removed 4 bases at V and 9 bases at J, leaving 9 bases unmatched. The CDR3 here is CASSWVAGKTTQYF. The CDR3 DNA follows: TGTGCCAGCAGTTGGGTAGCGGGGAAAACGACGCAGTATTTT.

The chain links TRBV15 to TRBJ1-6; D gene ambiguous. V was pared by 0 bases and J by 8 bases, with 11 bases between. The CDR3 has 15 residues. From germline, CDR1 is LNHNV and CDR2 YYDKDF (reference sequence). CDR3 DNA sequence: TGTGCCACCAGCAGAGAAGGTGGCGGGGATTCACCCCTCCACTTT. Amino acids: CATSREGGGDSPLHF.

The chain has TRBV5-1 and TRBJ2-5; 7 bases are a match to TRBD2. The trim removed 0 bases at V and 4 bases at J, leaving 3 bases unmatched. Per germline, CDR1 SGHRS and CDR2 YFSETQ. The CDR3 covers 14 residues. For the CDR3, the DNA is TGCGCCAGCAGCTTGGGACTAGCTGGAGAGACCCAGTACTTC. Protein product: CASSLGLAGETQYF.

The chain links TRBV27 to TRBJ2-3; weak D call: TRBD1 (6 bases). Trimming pared 2 bases from V and 1 base from J, leaving 10 bases between. The V gene's germline CDR1 is MNHEY and CDR2 SMNVEV (reference sequence). This CDR3 region has 15 residues. CDR3 protein: CASSLEDRRTDTQYF. The CDR3 DNA follows: TGTGCCAGCAGTTTAGAAGACAGGCGCACAGATACGCAGTATTTT.

V and J are TRBV28 and TRBJ1-1, with 9 bases fitting TRBD1. V lost 4 bases, J lost 2 bases, and 5 bases stayed unmatched. The CDR3 consists of 15 residues. Germline-derived CDR1 and CDR2 are MDHEN and SYDVKM. CDR3 bases: TGTGCCAGCAGTTCTTACAGGGGGCGTAACACTGAAGCTTTCTTT. Translated, it gives CASSSYRGRNTEAFF.

This chain uses TRBV6-5 with TRBJ1-1, with D possibly being TRBD1 (6 bases). With 6 bases removed from V and 6 bases from J, the gap between germline ends came to 14 bases. CDR1 is MNHEY and CDR2 is SVGAGI in the germline V gene. There are 13 residues in the CDR3. The CDR3 DNA is TGTGCCAGCAGAAATCCCGGGACACCTGAAGCTTTCTTT. Amino acid sequence: CASRNPGTPEAFF.

The rearrangement uses TRBV6-5 and TRBJ1-2; 7 bases are shared with TRBD1. The ends lost 2 bases at V and 5 bases at J; junction bases unmatched: 11. The germline CDR1 and CDR2 sequences are MNHEY and SVGAGI. This CDR3 has 16 residues. CDR3 DNA sequence: TGTGCCAGCAGTTACCGGACAGGTACAGGGGTATATGGCTACACCTTC. As protein: CASSYRTGTGVYGYTF.

The V call is TRBV4-3, the J call TRBJ2-1; D perhaps matches TRBD2 (6 bases). The CDR3 has 18 residues. V lost 1 base and J lost 0, with 16 bases in between. The germline gives CDR1 LGHNA, CDR2 YSLEER. The DNA of the CDR3 is TGCGCCAGCAGCCAAGCGATAAGGGAGGTTAGCTCCTACAATGAGCAGTTCTTC. Residues: CASSQAIREVSSYNEQFF.

This chain joins TRBV7-2 and TRBJ1-1, with D possibly being TRBD1 (5 bases). The CDR3 has 13 amino acids. In germline, CDR1 is SGHTA, CDR2 FQGNSA. The V end was cut by 2 bases, the J end by 3 bases, with 7 bases between. CDR3 region: CASSLQGYTEAFF. DNA of the CDR3: TGTGCCAGCAGCTTACAGGGTTACACTGAAGCTTTCTTT.

The CDR3 reads CASSELVRPQETQYF. In DNA, the CDR3 is TGTGCCAGCAGCGAACTAGTTCGACCGCAAGAGACCCAGTACTTC. The rearrangement uses TRBV9 and TRBJ2-5, with a possible D match to TRBD2 (5 bases). The CDR3 length is 15 residues. Germline V CDR1 and CDR2: SGDLS, YYNGEE. Trimming removed 3 bases from V and 2 bases from J, with 14 bases in between.

This clone was counted a single time. This chain connects TRBV4-1 to TRBJ1-2; 8 bases match TRBD1. The CDR3 is 17 residues long. CDR1 and CDR2 from the germline V gene are MGHRA and YSYEKL. The ends lost 0 bases at V and 8 bases at J; junction bases unmatched: 14. The CDR3 sequence is CASSQEDADRVSFGYTF. CDR3 DNA: TGCGCCAGCAGCCAAGAAGATGCGGACAGGGTTTCTTTCGGCTACACCTTC.

The chain employs TRBV18 and TRBJ2-1; 10 nucleotides agree with TRBD2. Germline lookup yields CDR1 KGHSH and CDR2 LQKENI. Trimming cost V 6 bases and J 3 bases; bases outside gene matches: 14. This CDR3 is built from 18 residues. CDR3 residues: CASSLPKQSGGGYNEQFF. In DNA, the CDR3 is TGTGCCAGCTCCCTCCCTAAGCAGAGCGGGGGGGGCTACAATGAGCAGTTCTTC.

This clone was detected ten times or more. The V and J genes are TRBV4-3 and TRBJ1-2; no clear D gene. Trimming stripped 1 base from V and 5 bases from J, with 11 bases between. Germline lookup yields CDR1 LGHNA and CDR2 YSLEER. This CDR3 region has 14 residues. As DNA, the CDR3 is TGCGCCAGCAGCCAAGTCCCAGGCCATTATGGCTACACCTTC. This codes for CASSQVPGHYGYTF.

The chain combines TRBV3-1 (or the pseudogene TRBV3-2) with TRBJ2-6; perhaps TRBD2 as D (6 bases). V lost 3 bases and J 0 bases, leaving 9 bases between the germline ends. Germline CDR1 is LGHDT and CDR2 is YNNKEL (reference sequence). The CDR3 has 16 residues. The CDR3 DNA reads as TGTGCCAGCAGCCAGGGGGGACCCTCTGGGGCCAACGTCCTGACTTTC. Translating gives CASSQGGPSGANVLTF.

This clone occurred a few times. V usage is TRBV2 and J usage is TRBJ2-5, with D possibly matching TRBD2 (6 bases). The CDR3 consists of 14 residues. Trimming took off 8 bases at V and 1 base at J, with 14 bases between the two ends. Germline CDR1 reads SNHLY; CDR2 reads FYNNEI. As DNA, the CDR3 is TGTGCCAGCTACCGGCGGGACGCCCAAGAGACCCAGTACTTC. Its protein product is CASYRRDAQETQYF. The full variable domain, its missing parts supplied by reference TRBV2 and TRBJ2-5, is EPEVTQTPSHQVTQMGQEVILRCVPISNHLYFYWYRQILGQKVEFLVSFYNNEISEKSEIFDDQFSVERPDGSNFTLKIRSTKLEDSAMYFCASYRRDAQETQYFGPGTRLLVL.

The chain couples TRBV7-9 to TRBJ1-2; D perhaps matches TRBD1 (5 bases). Germline loops: CDR1 SEHNR, CDR2 FQNEAQ (reference sequence). The CDR3 has 13 amino acids. Trimming shortened V by 2 bases and J by 8 bases, and 12 bases separated the two germline ends. For the CDR3, the DNA is TGTGCCAGCAGCTTATCGGGGGTGAGCGGCTACACCTTC. Its protein product is CASSLSGVSGYTF.